The next 10 T cell receptor beta chains were all read from a single sample in a study of T cells after yellow fever vaccination. From the 5' RACE reads, TCRdb called clonotypes with MiXCR, one entry per CDR3 protein. The sample gives hundreds of thousands of distinct CDR3 sequences, approximately 13% of which show up once; about 14% is in the top ten. Source: PBMCs, taken on the day of the yellow fever booster vaccination. These receptors originate from a man aged 30 to 45 who received the YFV17D yellow fever vaccine.

This clonotype was detected a few times. The chain carries TRBV14 and TRBJ2-3; TRBD2 matches at 8 bases. Looked up from germline, CDR1 is SGHDN and CDR2 is FVKESK. CDR3 length: 16 residues. After removal of 4 bases from V and 5 bases from J, the junction contained 11 bases not matched to a gene. The CDR3 nucleotides are TGTGCCAGCAGCCCCCTAAGAGCGGGGGCAGGAGATACGCAGTATTTT. It yields the protein CASSPLRAGAGDTQYF. Together with reference TRBV14 and TRBJ2-3, the CDR3 gives the full variable domain: EAGVTQFPSHSVIEKGQTVTLRCDPISGHDNLYWYRRVMGKEIKFLLHFVKESKQDESGMPNNRFLAERTGGTYSTLKVQPAELEDSGVYFCASSPLRAGAGDTQYFGPGTRLTVL.

This chain joins TRBV10-3 and TRBJ2-5; TRBD2 agrees at 11 bases. The trim removed 8 bases at V and 5 bases at J, leaving 10 bases unmatched. The CDR3 totals 15 residues. CDR1 and CDR2 (germline): ENHRY, SYGVKD. The CDR3 region has the DNA TGTGCCATCGCCGATAGCGGGAGGGCCATGGAGACCCAGTACTTC. It encodes CAIADSGRAMETQYF.

This clonotype was picked up many times. At one end, the junction sequence differs from germline, possibly due to a read error. The rearrangement uses TRBV5-1 and TRBJ2-7; 7 nucleotides agree with TRBD2. The V gene's germline CDR1 is SGHRS and CDR2 YFSETQ. This CDR3 spans 12 amino acids. CDR3 in amino acids: CASSSGGYEQYF. CDR3 nucleotides: TGTGCCAGCAGCTCGGGGGGCTACGAGCAGTACTTC. Complete variable domain (other parts from reference TRBV5-1 and TRBJ2-7): KAGVTQTPRYLIKTRGQQVTLSCSPISGHRSVSWYQQTPGQGLQFLFEYFSETQRNKGNFPGRFSGRQFSNSRSEMNVSTLELGDSALYLCASSSGGYEQYFGPGTRLTVT.

The rearrangement links TRBV5-1 to TRBJ2-2; the match to TRBD1 covers 9 bases. With 0 bases clipped from V and 3 bases from J, the junction kept 6 bases outside the gene matches. From germline, CDR1 is SGHRS and CDR2 YFSETQ. The CDR3 consists of 17 residues. CDR3 amino acids: CASSLAGQGRYTGELFF. The CDR3 DNA is TGCGCCAGCAGCTTGGCCGGACAGGGGAGATACACCGGGGAGCTGTTTTTT. The full variable domain, rest sourced from reference TRBV5-1 and TRBJ2-2, is KAGVTQTPRYLIKTRGQQVTLSCSPISGHRSVSWYQQTPGQGLQFLFEYFSETQRNKGNFPGRFSGRQFSNSRSEMNVSTLELGDSALYLCASSLAGQGRYTGELFFGEGSRLTVL.

This chain links TRBV30 with TRBJ1-2; 10 bases map to TRBD1. Trimming cost V 2 bases and J 3 bases; bases outside gene matches: 6. The CDR3 sequence is 15 residues long. Germline CDR1 and CDR2: GTSNPN and SVGIG (reference sequence). CDR3 protein: CAWSTTGTGDYGYTF. As DNA, the CDR3 is TGTGCCTGGAGTACAACCGGGACAGGGGACTATGGCTACACCTTC.

This chain joins TRBV5-1 and TRBJ2-2; the D is unclear. The CDR3 has 16 residues. The germline gives CDR1 SGHRS, CDR2 YFSETQ. Trimming took 5 bases from V and 1 from J, leaving 15 bases between them. The CDR3 reads CASRPDRKMNTGELFF. For the CDR3, the DNA is TGCGCCAGCAGACCCGACCGGAAGATGAACACCGGGGAGCTGTTTTTT.

A remark on this clonotype: The junction differs from germline at one of its ends, possibly a read error. V is TRBV11-2 and J is TRBJ2-3; D unclear. This CDR3 has 15 amino acids. Per the germline V gene, CDR1 is SGHAT and CDR2 is FQNNGV. Here the CDR3 reads CASSLDVGSSDTRYF. The CDR3, as DNA: TGTGCCAGCAGCTTAGACGTTGGGTCCTCAGATACGCGGTATTTT.

This clonotype has a count of ten or more. The V gene is TRBV5-5, the J gene TRBJ2-1, with D hard to call. Germline assignment: CDR1 SGHKS and CDR2 YYEKEE (reference sequence). The CDR3 sequence is 13 residues long. Trimming took 4 bases from V and 5 from J, leaving 10 bases between them. The CDR3 DNA reads TGTGCCAGCAGCAACGGACCGGACAATGAGCAGTTCTTC. It is translated as CASSNGPDNEQFF.

In its sample, this clonotype was seen once. This chain connects TRBV2 to TRBJ2-1; D not certain. V lost 7 bases, J lost 7 bases, and 8 bases lay in between. This CDR3 has 11 amino acids. Per the germline V gene, CDR1 is SNHLY and CDR2 is FYNNEI. The chain's CDR3 is CASTRVNEQFF. The CDR3 coding sequence is TGTGCCAGCACCCGAGTTAATGAGCAGTTCTTC.

The CDR3 DNA follows: TGTGCCAGCAGCGTAGTTCTAGCGGGGGGGACCGGGGAGCTGTTTTTT. Its translation: CASSVVLAGGTGELFF. This chain joins TRBV9 and TRBJ2-2; 12 bases are a match to TRBD2. J lost 5 bases, V lost 0 bases, and 2 bases had no gene match. Per the germline V gene, CDR1 is SGDLS and CDR2 is YYNGEE. CDR3 length equals 16 residues. The variable domain in full, completed from reference TRBV9 and TRBJ2-2, reads DSGVTQTPKHLITATGQRVTLRCSPRSGDLSVYWYQQSLDQGLQFLIQYYNGEERAKGNILERFSAQQFPDLHSELNLSSLELGDSALYFCASSVVLAGGTGELFFGEGSRLTVL.